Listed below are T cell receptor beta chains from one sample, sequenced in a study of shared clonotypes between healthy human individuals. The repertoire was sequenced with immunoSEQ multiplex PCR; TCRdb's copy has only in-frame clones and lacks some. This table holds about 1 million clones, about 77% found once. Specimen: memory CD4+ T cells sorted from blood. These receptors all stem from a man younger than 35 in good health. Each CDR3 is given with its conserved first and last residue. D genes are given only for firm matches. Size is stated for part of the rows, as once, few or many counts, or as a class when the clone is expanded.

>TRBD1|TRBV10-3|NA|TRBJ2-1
TGTGCCATCAGTGGACAGGGTGAACAGTTCTTC
CAISGQGEQFF
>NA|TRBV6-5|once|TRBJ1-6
TGTGCCAGCAGTTATGACGGACGGCACTATTCACCCCTCCACTTT
CASSYDGRHYSPLHF
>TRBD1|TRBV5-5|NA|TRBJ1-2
TGTGCCAGCAGCATCGACAGGGCCAACTATGGCTACACCTTC
CASSIDRANYGYTF
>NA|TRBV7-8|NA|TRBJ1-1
TGTGCCAGCAGCTTTAGGACTTCTGAAGCTTTCTTT
CASSFRTSEAFF
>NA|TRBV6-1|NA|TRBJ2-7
TGTGCCAGCGGGCAGGACAAGTCCTACGAGCAGTACTTC
CASGQDKSYEQYF
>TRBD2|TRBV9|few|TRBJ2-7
TGTGCCAGCAGCGTAGGAGCGGGAGGGTCCTACGAGCAGTACTTC
CASSVGAGGSYEQYF
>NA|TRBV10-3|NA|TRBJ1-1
TGTGCCATCAAGGCAGGGGCGCAGAACACTGAAGCTTTCTTT
CAIKAGAQNTEAFF
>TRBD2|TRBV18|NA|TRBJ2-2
TGTGCCAGCTCACCTGGACTAGCGGGGTTCTCTGCCGGGGAGCTGTTTTTT
CASSPGLAGFSAGELFF
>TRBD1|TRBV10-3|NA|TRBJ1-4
TGTGCCACGCAGCCGGGACAGGGCTATGAAAAACTGTTTTTT
CATQPGQGYEKLFF
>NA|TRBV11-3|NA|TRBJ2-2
TGTGCCAGCAGCTCAAGAAAGGAGAACACCGGGGAGCTGTTTTTT
CASSSRKENTGELFF
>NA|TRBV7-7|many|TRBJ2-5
TGTGCTAGCAGCCCTGGCGGGACCCAGTACTTC
CASSPGGTQYF
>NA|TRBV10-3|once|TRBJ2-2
TGTGCCATCTCCGCAGGGTTAAGAGTCGGGGAGCTGTTTTTT
CAISAGLRVGELFF
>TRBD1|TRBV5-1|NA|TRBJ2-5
TGCGCCAGCAGGGGACAGGGGGATGAGACCCAGTACTTC
CASRGQGDETQYF
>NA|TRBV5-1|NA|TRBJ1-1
TGCGCCAGCAGCTTGGGACAAGTAAACACTGAAGCTTTCTTT
CASSLGQVNTEAFF
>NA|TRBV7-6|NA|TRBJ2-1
TGTGCCAGCAGCTTAGTGGGGTACGACAATGAGCAGTTCTTC
CASSLVGYDNEQFF
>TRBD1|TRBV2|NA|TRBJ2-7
TGTGCCAGCACCACCGGGACAGCGACCTCCTACGAGCAGTACTTC
CASTTGTATSYEQYF
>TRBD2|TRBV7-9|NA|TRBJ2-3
TGTGCCAGCAGCCGGGCCGGACTAGCGGGAGGGGATACGCAGTATTTT
CASSRAGLAGGDTQYF
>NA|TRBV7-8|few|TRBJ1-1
TGTGCCAGCAGTTTCACAGGGAACACTGAAGCTTTCTTT
CASSFTGNTEAFF
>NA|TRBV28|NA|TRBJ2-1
TGTGCCAGCACCCGAGGAAACTACAATGAGCAGTTCTTC
CASTRGNYNEQFF
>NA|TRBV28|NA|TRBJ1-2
TGTGCCAGCAGTGGGACGGTGTATGGCTACACCTTC
CASSGTVYGYTF
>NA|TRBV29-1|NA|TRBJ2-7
TGCAGCGTTACGACGGCTGCCTGGGAGCAGTACTTC
CSVTTAAWEQYF
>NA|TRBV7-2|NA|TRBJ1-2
TGTGCCAGCAGCTTAGTCTCCCCCAGGGGCTACACCTTC
CASSLVSPRGYTF
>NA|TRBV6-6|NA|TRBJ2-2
TGTGCCAGCTGGGACACCGGGGAGCTGTTTTTT
CASWDTGELFF
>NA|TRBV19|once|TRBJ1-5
TGTGCCAGTAGTCTGACAGTTAATAGCAATCAGCCCCAGCATTTT
CASSLTVNSNQPQHF
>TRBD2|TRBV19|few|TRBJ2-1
TGTGCCAGTAGTAGGGGACTAGCGGGAGGGTTGGCCCACAATGAGCAGTTCTTC
CASSRGLAGGLAHNEQFF
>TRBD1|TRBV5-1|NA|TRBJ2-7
TGCGCCAGCAGCTTAACGCCCGGGACAGCCTACGAGCAGTACTTC
CASSLTPGTAYEQYF
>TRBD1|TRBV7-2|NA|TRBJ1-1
TGTGCCAGCAGCTTATTGACAGGGTCCACCAATGAAGCTTTCTTT
CASSLLTGSTNEAFF
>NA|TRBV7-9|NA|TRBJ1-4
TGTGCCAGCAGGTCCAGGGGCGAGAATGAAAAACTGTTTTTT
CASRSRGENEKLFF
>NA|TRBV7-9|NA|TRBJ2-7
TGTGCCAGCAGCACCTACCCCTCCTACGAGCAGTACTTC
CASSTYPSYEQYF
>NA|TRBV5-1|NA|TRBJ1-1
TGCGCCAGCAGCTTGGCCGACCGCATGAACACTGAAGCTTTCTTT
CASSLADRMNTEAFF
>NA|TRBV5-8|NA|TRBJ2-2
TGTGCCAGCAGTTCTTGGGGCAGGGGCAACACCGGGGAGCTGTTTTTT
CASSSWGRGNTGELFF
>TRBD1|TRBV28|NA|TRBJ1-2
TGTGCCAGCAGGACACAGGGGGCCCGCGTCTATGGCTACACCTTC
CASRTQGARVYGYTF
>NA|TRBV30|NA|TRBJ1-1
TGTGCCTGGAGTGTACGGGGCGGCACTGAAGCTTTCTTT
CAWSVRGGTEAFF
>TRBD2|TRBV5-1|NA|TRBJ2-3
TGCGCCAGCAGCTTGACTAGCGGGGGGGCAGGCACAGATACGCAGTATTTT
CASSLTSGGAGTDTQYF
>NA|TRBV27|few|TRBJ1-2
TGTGCCAGCAGGGAACTAGCGGGGGGAGCTAACTATGGCTACACCTTC
CASRELAGGANYGYTF
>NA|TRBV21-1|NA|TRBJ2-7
TGTGCCAGCAGCAAAAAAAGACGTTACGAGCAGTACTTC
CASSKKRRYEQYF
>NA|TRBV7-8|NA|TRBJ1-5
TGTGCCAGCAGCCAAGTGGGGGGCATGCGGCCCCAGCATTTT
CASSQVGGMRPQHF
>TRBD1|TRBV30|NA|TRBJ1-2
TGTGCCTGGAGTTGTCCCCCACCAGGACAGGGGGCCTCTAACTATGGCTACACCTTC
CAWSCPPPGQGASNYGYTF
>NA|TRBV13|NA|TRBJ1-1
TGTGCCAGCAGCAAAAGGCTGGGGGACACTGAAGCTTTCTTT
CASSKRLGDTEAFF
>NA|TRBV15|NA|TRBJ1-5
TGTGCCACCAGCAGGGAGAGGGCAGGAAGCAATCAGCCCCAGCATTTT
CATSRERAGSNQPQHF
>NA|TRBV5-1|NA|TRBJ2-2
TGCGCCAGCAGGGAGGGGTCGAACACCGGGGAGCTGTTTTTT
CASREGSNTGELFF
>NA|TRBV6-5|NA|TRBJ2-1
TGTGCCAGCAGTAGGGAGACTAGTGGGGATGAGCAGTTCTTC
CASSRETSGDEQFF
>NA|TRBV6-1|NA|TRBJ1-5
TGTGCCAGCAGTGAGACGGGAGGTGGCCAGCCCCAGCATTTT
CASSETGGGQPQHF
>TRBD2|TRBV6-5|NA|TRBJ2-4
TGTGCCAGCAGTTATAGCGGGGGGGCTGGAAACATTCAGTACTTC
CASSYSGGAGNIQYF
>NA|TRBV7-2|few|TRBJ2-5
TGTGCCAGCAGGAATACGGAGACCCAGTACTTC
CASRNTETQYF
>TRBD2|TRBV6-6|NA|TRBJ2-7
TGTGCCAGCAGTACTAGCGGGAGATACAGCGAGCAGTACTTC
CASSTSGRYSEQYF
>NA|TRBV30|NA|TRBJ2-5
TGTGCCTGGGGGGCAGAGGAGACCCAGTACTTC
CAWGAEETQYF
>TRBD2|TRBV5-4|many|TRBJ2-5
TGTGCCAGCAGCTTGGGTGGCGGGGGGGCCCAAGAGACCCAGTACTTC
CASSLGGGGAQETQYF
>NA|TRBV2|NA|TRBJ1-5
TGTGCCAGCAGTCAGGAATTCGGGCAGCCCCAGCATTTT
CASSQEFGQPQHF
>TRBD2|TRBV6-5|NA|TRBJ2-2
TGTGCCAGTAGCGGGACTAGCGGGATTGCCGGGGAGCTGTTTTTT
CASSGTSGIAGELFF
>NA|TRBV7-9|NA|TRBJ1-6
TGTGCCAGCAGCTTCGCGGGGGTAACAATTAGCTCCTATAATTCACCCCTCCACTTT
CASSFAGVTISSYNSPLHF
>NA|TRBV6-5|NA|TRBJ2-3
TGTGCCAGCAGTTATCTCGGAATTCAGTATTTT
CASSYLGIQYF